These T cell receptor beta chains were read from a single sample in a study of T cell responses to AZD1222 COVID-19 vaccine. Assay: immunoSEQ multiplex PCR; the TCRdb copy retains only in-frame clones and omits some. The sample yields nearly 80,000 clones, more than 70% seen once. The source material was peripheral blood, sampled on day 0 of AZD1222 vaccination. The receptors here all came from an adult in good health. The CDR3 runs from the conserved cysteine through the conserved F or W. Each record gives: CDR3 length, J gene, D gene, V gene, clone size, CDR3 DNA, CDR3 protein. The D gene is left open where the match is weak. Part of the rows lack a size; the others show once, few, many or a class for expanded clones.

CDR3 length: 15
J gene: TRBJ1-6
D gene: .
V gene: TRBV30
clone size: .
CDR3 DNA: TGTGCCTGGGGACCGACGAAATCCTATAATTCACCCCTCCACTTT
CDR3 protein: CAWGPTKSYNSPLHF

CDR3 length: 11
J gene: TRBJ2-5
D gene: .
V gene: TRBV5-1
clone size: .
CDR3 DNA: TGCGCCAGCAGCTCCCGAGAGACCCAGTACTTC
CDR3 protein: CASSSRETQYF

CDR3 length: 15
J gene: TRBJ1-6
D gene: .
V gene: TRBV9
clone size: .
CDR3 DNA: TGTGCCAGCAGCGTAGAGGAGGGTCCCAGTTCACCCCTCCACTTT
CDR3 protein: CASSVEEGPSSPLHF

CDR3 length: 15
J gene: TRBJ1-3
D gene: .
V gene: TRBV4-1
clone size: .
CDR3 DNA: TGCGCCAGCAGCCAAGGACAGGTTTCCGGAAACACCATATATTTT
CDR3 protein: CASSQGQVSGNTIYF

CDR3 length: 15
J gene: TRBJ1-5
D gene: .
V gene: TRBV7-3
clone size: .
CDR3 DNA: TGTGCCAGCAGCTTAAGTACAGGTTTGAATCAGCCCCAGCATTTT
CDR3 protein: CASSLSTGLNQPQHF

CDR3 length: 15
J gene: TRBJ1-3
D gene: .
V gene: TRBV2
clone size: .
CDR3 DNA: TGTGCCAGCAGTGAGTGGGGAAACTCTGGAAACACCATATATTTT
CDR3 protein: CASSEWGNSGNTIYF

CDR3 length: 13
J gene: TRBJ1-5
D gene: TRBD1
V gene: TRBV19
clone size: .
CDR3 DNA: TGTGCCACTTCGACAGGGACCAATCAGCCCCAGCATTTT
CDR3 protein: CATSTGTNQPQHF

CDR3 length: 13
J gene: TRBJ2-7
D gene: TRBD1
V gene: TRBV5-1
clone size: .
CDR3 DNA: TGCGCCAGCAGCTGGACAGGGGAGGGCGAGCAGTACTTC
CDR3 protein: CASSWTGEGEQYF

CDR3 length: 16
J gene: TRBJ2-7
D gene: .
V gene: TRBV1
clone size: .
CDR3 DNA: TGCACCAGCAGCCAGTTAACTAGCGGGACCTCTTACGAGCAGTACTTC
CDR3 protein: CTSSQLTSGTSYEQYF

CDR3 length: 12
J gene: TRBJ1-1
D gene: .
V gene: TRBV12-5
clone size: .
CDR3 DNA: TGTGCTAGTGGTTTGGATGCGACTGAAGCTTTCTTT
CDR3 protein: CASGLDATEAFF

CDR3 length: 13
J gene: TRBJ2-3
D gene: .
V gene: TRBV6-5
clone size: .
CDR3 DNA: TGTGCCAGCAGTTTAGGGAGCACAGATACGCAGTATTTT
CDR3 protein: CASSLGSTDTQYF

CDR3 length: 13
J gene: TRBJ1-1
D gene: .
V gene: TRBV20-1
clone size: once
CDR3 DNA: TGCAGTGCTAGTTTAAACAGAGGCACTGAAGCTTTCTTT
CDR3 protein: CSASLNRGTEAFF

CDR3 length: 13
J gene: TRBJ2-1
D gene: TRBD1
V gene: TRBV6-5
clone size: .
CDR3 DNA: TGTGCCAGCAGGGACAGGGAATACAATGAGCAGTTCTTC
CDR3 protein: CASRDREYNEQFF

CDR3 length: 20
J gene: TRBJ2-6
D gene: TRBD1
V gene: TRBV3-1/TRBV3-2
clone size: once
CDR3 DNA: TGTGCCAGCAGCCAGGGATACGGACAGGGGGGCCTCTCTGGGGCCAACGTCCTGACTTTC
CDR3 protein: CASSQGYGQGGLSGANVLTF

CDR3 length: 15
J gene: TRBJ2-3
D gene: .
V gene: TRBV10-3
clone size: .
CDR3 DNA: TGTGCCACTACGGAGGGGGCCCTGTTTAAAGATACGCAGTATTTT
CDR3 protein: CATTEGALFKDTQYF

CDR3 length: 18
J gene: TRBJ1-1
D gene: .
V gene: TRBV19
clone size: .
CDR3 DNA: TGTGCCAGTAGTATTGGCGGAATATGGGGGGCAACGAACACTGAAGCTTTCTTT
CDR3 protein: CASSIGGIWGATNTEAFF

CDR3 length: 13
J gene: TRBJ2-7
D gene: .
V gene: TRBV29-1
clone size: many
CDR3 DNA: TGCAGCGTTGGGACGGGGGACTCCTACGAGCAGTACTTC
CDR3 protein: CSVGTGDSYEQYF

CDR3 length: 14
J gene: TRBJ1-1
D gene: .
V gene: TRBV5-1
clone size: .
CDR3 DNA: TGCGCCAGCAGCGAGTCCGTTCAGAACACTGAAGCTTTCTTT
CDR3 protein: CASSESVQNTEAFF

CDR3 length: 15
J gene: TRBJ2-5
D gene: TRBD2
V gene: TRBV28
clone size: .
CDR3 DNA: TGTGCCACCCAGACTAGCGGGGGGTCGTTCGAGACCCAGTACTTC
CDR3 protein: CATQTSGGSFETQYF

CDR3 length: 14
J gene: TRBJ1-5
D gene: .
V gene: TRBV4-1
clone size: few
CDR3 DNA: TGCGCCAGCAGCCAGTCGCCAGGGGCCCAGCCCCAGCATTTT
CDR3 protein: CASSQSPGAQPQHF

CDR3 length: 16
J gene: TRBJ2-2
D gene: .
V gene: TRBV18
clone size: .
CDR3 DNA: TGTGCCAGCTCGCCAAATGGGGGGACGAACACCGGGGAGCTGTTTTTT
CDR3 protein: CASSPNGGTNTGELFF

CDR3 length: 16
J gene: TRBJ2-1
D gene: .
V gene: TRBV18
clone size: .
CDR3 DNA: TGTGCCAGCTCCCCCATCGGGGACCCCGCGTATAATGAGCAGTTCTTC
CDR3 protein: CASSPIGDPAYNEQFF

CDR3 length: 16
J gene: TRBJ1-5
D gene: TRBD1
V gene: TRBV5-5
clone size: .
CDR3 DNA: TGTGCCAGCAGCTTCGAACAGGGGAATAGCAATCAGCCCCAGCATTTT
CDR3 protein: CASSFEQGNSNQPQHF

CDR3 length: 15
J gene: TRBJ1-2
D gene: .
V gene: TRBV18
clone size: .
CDR3 DNA: TGTGCCAGCTCACCGCCTCAGGATACCGTCTATGGCTACACCTTC
CDR3 protein: CASSPPQDTVYGYTF

CDR3 length: 15
J gene: TRBJ2-3
D gene: TRBD1
V gene: TRBV5-4
clone size: .
CDR3 DNA: TGTGCCAGCAGCTTAGGGACAGGGGTCACAGATACGCAGTATTTT
CDR3 protein: CASSLGTGVTDTQYF

CDR3 length: 12
J gene: TRBJ1-1
D gene: .
V gene: TRBV5-4
clone size: .
CDR3 DNA: TGTGCCAGCAGCCTTTCCTACACTGAAGCTTTCTTT
CDR3 protein: CASSLSYTEAFF

CDR3 length: 12
J gene: TRBJ2-5
D gene: .
V gene: TRBV7-2
clone size: .
CDR3 DNA: TGTGCCAGCAGCTTAGAAGTAGGGACCCAGTACTTC
CDR3 protein: CASSLEVGTQYF

CDR3 length: 14
J gene: TRBJ2-2
D gene: .
V gene: TRBV30
clone size: .
CDR3 DNA: TGTGCCTGGAGGTTGGGAAGGAACACCGGGGAGCTGTTTTTT
CDR3 protein: CAWRLGRNTGELFF

CDR3 length: 17
J gene: TRBJ2-2
D gene: .
V gene: TRBV13
clone size: .
CDR3 DNA: TGTGCCAGCAGCGTAGGGACGGTAATTGGCCGAACCGGGGAGCTGTTTTTT
CDR3 protein: CASSVGTVIGRTGELFF

CDR3 length: 15
J gene: TRBJ1-4
D gene: .
V gene: TRBV7-2
clone size: .
CDR3 DNA: TGTGCCAGCAGCGCTCCCCACCGACAGGACCAAAAACTGTTTTTT
CDR3 protein: CASSAPHRQDQKLFF

CDR3 length: 16
J gene: TRBJ1-3
D gene: .
V gene: TRBV3-1/TRBV3-2
clone size: .
CDR3 DNA: TGTGCCAGCAGCCAAGTACAGAGGGGCTCTGGAAACACCATATATTTT
CDR3 protein: CASSQVQRGSGNTIYF

CDR3 length: 13
J gene: TRBJ2-3
D gene: TRBD2
V gene: TRBV3-1/TRBV3-2
clone size: once
CDR3 DNA: TGTGCCAGCAGCCTGGCGGGGGGAAGTACGCAGTATTTT
CDR3 protein: CASSLAGGSTQYF

CDR3 length: 14
J gene: TRBJ2-7
D gene: .
V gene: TRBV27
clone size: .
CDR3 DNA: TGTGCCAGCAGCCTTAGCCGGACGGCCTACGAGCAGTACTTC
CDR3 protein: CASSLSRTAYEQYF

CDR3 length: 16
J gene: TRBJ2-1
D gene: TRBD1
V gene: TRBV7-9
clone size: .
CDR3 DNA: TGTGCCAGCAGCTTAGTGGGACAGGGGGTCTCCAATGAGCAGTTCTTC
CDR3 protein: CASSLVGQGVSNEQFF

CDR3 length: 14
J gene: TRBJ1-4
D gene: .
V gene: TRBV7-9
clone size: .
CDR3 DNA: TGTGCCAGCAGCAACCGGGACTGGGATGAAAAACTGTTTTTT
CDR3 protein: CASSNRDWDEKLFF

CDR3 length: 18
J gene: TRBJ1-3
D gene: TRBD1
V gene: TRBV5-4
clone size: .
CDR3 DNA: TGTGCCAGCAGCTTGGGCGTGACAGGGGCCTCCTCTGGAAACACCATATATTTT
CDR3 protein: CASSLGVTGASSGNTIYF

CDR3 length: 14
J gene: TRBJ2-5
D gene: .
V gene: TRBV7-9
clone size: .
CDR3 DNA: TGTGCCAGCAGACAACCCCAGCGAGGAGAGACCCAGTACTTC
CDR3 protein: CASRQPQRGETQYF

CDR3 length: 13
J gene: TRBJ2-5
D gene: .
V gene: TRBV6-5
clone size: once
CDR3 DNA: TGTGCCAGCAGCCCAGGGGCCCAAGAGACCCAGTACTTC
CDR3 protein: CASSPGAQETQYF

CDR3 length: 14
J gene: TRBJ1-1
D gene: .
V gene: TRBV18
clone size: once
CDR3 DNA: TGTGCCAGCTCACCGAATCAGAGGAACACTGAAGCTTTCTTT
CDR3 protein: CASSPNQRNTEAFF

CDR3 length: 14
J gene: TRBJ2-2
D gene: TRBD1
V gene: TRBV5-4
clone size: .
CDR3 DNA: TGTGCCAGCATGACAGGGAATATTCCCGGGGAGCTGTTTTTT
CDR3 protein: CASMTGNIPGELFF

CDR3 length: 16
J gene: TRBJ2-2
D gene: TRBD1
V gene: TRBV11-2
clone size: .
CDR3 DNA: TGTGCCAGCAGCTCCCGGGACAGGGGTAACACCGGGGAGCTGTTTTTT
CDR3 protein: CASSSRDRGNTGELFF

CDR3 length: 17
J gene: TRBJ1-5
D gene: .
V gene: TRBV21-1
clone size: .
CDR3 DNA: TGTGCCAGCAGCGGACCGGGACAGGGGTTTAGCAATCAGCCCCAGCATTTT
CDR3 protein: CASSGPGQGFSNQPQHF

CDR3 length: 13
J gene: TRBJ1-1
D gene: .
V gene: TRBV6-5
clone size: .
CDR3 DNA: TGTGCCAGCACCATCGGGGGGCACACTGAAGCTTTCTTT
CDR3 protein: CASTIGGHTEAFF

CDR3 length: 16
J gene: TRBJ1-2
D gene: TRBD1
V gene: TRBV27
clone size: .
CDR3 DNA: TGTGCCAGCAGTTTTCGGACAGGGGGCAACAACTATGGCTACACCTTC
CDR3 protein: CASSFRTGGNNYGYTF

CDR3 length: 16
J gene: TRBJ1-3
D gene: .
V gene: TRBV19
clone size: .
CDR3 DNA: TGTGCCACCAGACCCAGGGAGGCAAGCTCTGGAAACACCATATATTTT
CDR3 protein: CATRPREASSGNTIYF

CDR3 length: 14
J gene: TRBJ1-1
D gene: .
V gene: TRBV7-2
clone size: .
CDR3 DNA: TGTGCCAGCAGCCCCCGCGGGTTTGGGTCAGAAGCTTTCTTT
CDR3 protein: CASSPRGFGSEAFF

CDR3 length: 13
J gene: TRBJ1-2
D gene: .
V gene: TRBV6-5
clone size: .
CDR3 DNA: TGTGCCAGCCGGGACAACCCTAACTATGGCTACACCTTC
CDR3 protein: CASRDNPNYGYTF

CDR3 length: 17
J gene: TRBJ2-6
D gene: .
V gene: TRBV5-1
clone size: .
CDR3 DNA: TGCGCCAGCACCCCATGGGCGGGAAGCTCTGGGGCCAACGTCCTGACTTTC
CDR3 protein: CASTPWAGSSGANVLTF

CDR3 length: 15
J gene: TRBJ2-7
D gene: TRBD2
V gene: TRBV11-2
clone size: .
CDR3 DNA: TGTGCCAGCAGCCGACGGACTAGCGGGGGTGGCGGGCAGTACTTC
CDR3 protein: CASSRRTSGGGGQYF

CDR3 length: 15
J gene: TRBJ2-1
D gene: TRBD2
V gene: TRBV27
clone size: .
CDR3 DNA: TGTGCCAGCAGTCGAACTAGCGGGGGCAACAATGAGCAGTTCTTC
CDR3 protein: CASSRTSGGNNEQFF

CDR3 length: 15
J gene: TRBJ2-3
D gene: .
V gene: TRBV28
clone size: .
CDR3 DNA: TGTGCCAGCAGCCCCGGGGGTCCTAGCACAGATACGCAGTATTTT
CDR3 protein: CASSPGGPSTDTQYF

CDR3 length: 13
J gene: TRBJ1-4
D gene: .
V gene: TRBV2
clone size: .
CDR3 DNA: TGTGCCAGCAGTGAAGCGCCAGGTGAAAAACTGTTTTTT
CDR3 protein: CASSEAPGEKLFF